This section outlines one T cell receptor beta chain sequence together with its context. What it binds is not known. This sample stems from a study of T cell responses to AZD1222 COVID-19 vaccine. Produced via immunoSEQ multiplex PCR; TCRdb's table is partial and in-frame only. The sample lists 100,000 to 130,000 clones; around 90% were seen once. Findings and caveats of the study: A mostly white British donor set with more females was recruited, and clonal diversity was possibly underestimated. Regions 160-218 and 743-854 dominated among vaccine-associated CD4 TCRs spanning spike. After two AZD1222 doses, spike-specific TCR breadth and depth rose versus day 0.

Trimming removed 1 base from V and 0 bases from J, with 9 bases in between. Germline CDR1 KGHSH, CDR2 LQKENI. The CDR3 consists of 16 residues. This clonotype was sampled from an adult in good health. The material sequenced was peripheral blood, taken on day 0 of AZD1222 vaccination. The chain links TRBV18 to TRBJ1-4; weak D call: TRBD1 (6 bases). The CDR3 is CASSPLQGATNEKLFF. The CDR3 bases are TGTGCCAGCTCACCACTACAGGGTGCAACTAATGAAAAACTGTTTTTT.